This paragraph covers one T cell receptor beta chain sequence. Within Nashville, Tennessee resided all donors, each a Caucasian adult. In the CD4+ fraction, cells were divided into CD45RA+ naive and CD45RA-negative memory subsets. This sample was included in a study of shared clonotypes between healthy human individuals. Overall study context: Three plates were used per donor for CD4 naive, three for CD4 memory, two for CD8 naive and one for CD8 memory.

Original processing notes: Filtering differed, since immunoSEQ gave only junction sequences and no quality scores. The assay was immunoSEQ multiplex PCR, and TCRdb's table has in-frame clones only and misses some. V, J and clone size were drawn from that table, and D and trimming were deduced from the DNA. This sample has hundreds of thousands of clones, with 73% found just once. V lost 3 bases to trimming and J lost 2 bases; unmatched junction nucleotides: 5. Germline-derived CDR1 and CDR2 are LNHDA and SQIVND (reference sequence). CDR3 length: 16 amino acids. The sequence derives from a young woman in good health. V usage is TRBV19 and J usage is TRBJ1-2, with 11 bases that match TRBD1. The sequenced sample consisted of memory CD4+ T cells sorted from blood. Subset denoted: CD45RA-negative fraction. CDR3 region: CASSMARDRGNYGYTF. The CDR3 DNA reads TGTGCCAGTAGTATGGCCCGGGACAGGGGGAACTATGGCTACACCTTC.